This T cell receptor (beta chain) stems from a study of cytomegalovirus exposure and HLA in healthy donors. Primers included in the PCR were 60 Vbeta and 13 Jbeta primers. Per the authors' pipeline: In a later analysis, the count reached tens of millions of unique TCR beta chains, with approximately 10 million shared. Sequenced by immunoSEQ multiplex PCR; TCRdb stores in-frame clones only, minus some. V and J calls plus clone size are reproduced from that table; the DNA served to infer D and trimming. The sample gives around 150,000 clones, around 80% of which show up once; around 7% is in the top ten. Study results and caveats: In all likelihood, a cluster of highly shared sequence variants was a sequencing artifact. Being indistinguishable, some V segments were excluded, TRBV6-2 and TRBV6-3 among them.

This clone was found a few times. What it binds is unknown. Germline V gene data show CDR1 as SGDLS and CDR2 as YYNGEE. The CDR3 is 18 residues long. The trim removed 1 base at V and 2 bases at J, leaving 13 bases unmatched. The sequencing input was PBMCs. The sequence came from a man between 40 and 49 years old in good health and CMV-seropositive. The chain joins TRBV9 to TRBJ2-3; TRBD2 matches at 7 bases. CDR3 sequence (DNA): TGTGCCAGCAGCGTAAAGCCTAACGGGAGGCTCGTCACAGATACGCAGTATTTT. Translating gives CASSVKPNGRLVTDTQYF.